This T cell receptor beta chain comes out of a study of shared clonotypes between healthy human individuals. Study-wide context: The people who gave samples were two women and a few men aged 18 to 49. Each donor's CD4 naive and CD4 memory cells filled three plates apiece, CD8 naive two, and CD8 memory one. Findings and limits, study-wide: The generation probabilities recorded for non-shared clonotypes fell below those of clonotypes shared by all four donors.

Every contributor of samples was a Caucasian grown-up residing in Nashville, Tennessee. Notes on this clone: Its antigen remains unknown.

The CDR3 runs to 15 residues. V was cut by 0 bases and J by 8 bases, with 17 bases left in between. Germline assignment: CDR1 SGHRS and CDR2 YFSETQ. Measured with immunoSEQ multiplex PCR; TCRdb has only the in-frame clones, and not every one. The sample lists 650,000 to 700,000 clones; 90% were seen once. This sequence was found in a man in his late teens or twenties in good health. Some clones in this sample may be carry-over from other donors' samples. The sequenced sample was memory CD8+ T cells from PBMCs. Subset in this sample: CD45RO+ cells pooled with CCR7-negative TemRA cells. This rearrangement joins TRBV5-1 to TRBJ1-2; D gene uncertain. The CDR3 DNA sequence: TGCGCCAGCAGCTTGGTTCACATCGGTTTAGGGGGCTACACCTTC. Translation: CASSLVHIGLGGYTF.